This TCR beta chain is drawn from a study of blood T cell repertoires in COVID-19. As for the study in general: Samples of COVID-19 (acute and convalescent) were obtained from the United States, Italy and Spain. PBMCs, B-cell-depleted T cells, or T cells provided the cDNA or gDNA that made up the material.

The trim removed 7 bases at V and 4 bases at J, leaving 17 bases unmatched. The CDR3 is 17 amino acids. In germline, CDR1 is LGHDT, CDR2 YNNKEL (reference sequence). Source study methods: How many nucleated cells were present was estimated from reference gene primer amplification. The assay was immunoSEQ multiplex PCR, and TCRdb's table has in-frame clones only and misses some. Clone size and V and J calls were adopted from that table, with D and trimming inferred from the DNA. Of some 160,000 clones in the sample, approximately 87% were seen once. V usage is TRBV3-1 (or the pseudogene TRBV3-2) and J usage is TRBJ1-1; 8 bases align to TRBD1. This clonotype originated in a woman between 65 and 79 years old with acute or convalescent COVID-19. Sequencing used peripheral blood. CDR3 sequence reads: CASNYLSRGRVGTEAFF. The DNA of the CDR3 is TGTGCCAGCAACTACCTTTCCAGGGGGCGCGTCGGCACTGAAGCTTTCTTT.